The 30 T cell receptor beta chains given below trace back to one sample, sequenced in a study of cytomegalovirus exposure and HLA in healthy donors. PCR primers comprised 60 Vbeta and 13 Jbeta primers. Sequenced by immunoSEQ multiplex PCR; TCRdb stores in-frame clones only, minus some. Among over 100,000 clones, 70% were seen once, and the ten largest hold 8% to 9.5%. What was sequenced was PBMCs. The receptors come from a man aged 25 to 45 in good health and CMV-seropositive.

The genes are TRBV19 and TRBJ2-7, with TRBD2 as a possible D gene (5 bases). Trimming pared 4 bases from V and 4 bases from J, leaving 11 bases between. Germline V CDR1 and CDR2: LNHDA, SQIVND (reference sequence). The CDR3 is 13 residues long. The CDR3 bases are TGTGCCAGTAGTACTCAGCCGGGGTACGAGCAGTACGTC. As protein: CASSTQPGYEQYV.

The chain combines TRBV9 with TRBJ2-1; 8 bases line up with TRBD2. Germline CDR1 and CDR2: SGDLS and YYNGEE. The CDR3 is 14 residues long. After removal of 6 bases from V and 4 bases from J, the junction contained 6 bases not matched to a gene. The chain's CDR3 is CASTETSAYNEQFF. In DNA, the CDR3 is TGTGCCAGCACCGAGACTAGCGCTTACAATGAGCAGTTCTTC.

The CDR3 spells CASSQDTWTGTNTEAFF. The CDR3 nucleotides read TGCGCCAGCAGCCAAGATACGTGGACAGGTACGAACACTGAAGCTTTCTTT. V gene TRBV4-3 combines with J gene TRBJ1-1, with 7 bases identical to TRBD1. The CDR3 extends over 17 amino acids. V shed 0 bases and J 1 base; nucleotides not matched to a gene: 8. CDR1 and CDR2 (germline): LGHNA, YSLEER.

V gene TRBV27 combines with J gene TRBJ1-1; 10 bases match TRBD1. The germline V gene has CDR1 MNHEY and CDR2 SMNVEV (reference sequence). V gave up 6 bases and J gave up 1 base; unmatched junction bases: 20. This CDR3 has 20 amino acids. CDR3 protein: CASRVWGGRQGAHGNTEAFF. CDR3 sequence (DNA): TGTGCCAGCAGAGTTTGGGGGGGGAGACAGGGGGCCCATGGGAACACTGAAGCTTTCTTT.

V gene TRBV7-8 combines with J gene TRBJ1-3, with D perhaps matching TRBD1 (6 bases). The germline V and J ends were trimmed by 0 bases and 2 bases, with 8 bases remaining between them. The CDR3 spans 15 residues. Germline V gives CDR1 SGHVS, CDR2 FQNEAQ. The CDR3 bases are TGTGCCAGCAGCTTAGCGGCAGGGGCTGGAAACACCATATATTTT. Amino acid sequence: CASSLAAGAGNTIYF. Based on the CDR3 plus reference TRBV7-8 and TRBJ1-3, the full variable domain is GAGVSQSPRYKVAKRGQDVALRCDPISGHVSLFWYQQALGQGPEFLTYFQNEAQLDKSGLPSDRFFAERPEGSVSTLKIQRTQQEDSAVYLCASSLAAGAGNTIYFGEGSWLTVV.

V and J are TRBV29-1 and TRBJ1-1; D possibly corresponds to TRBD1 (5 bases). Germline CDR1 reads SQVTM; CDR2 reads ANQGSEA. Trimming stripped 4 bases from V and 4 bases from J, with 10 bases between. The CDR3 is made up of 12 amino acids. CDR3 region: CSVGGGSTEAFF. CDR3 bases: TGCAGCGTTGGGGGGGGGAGCACTGAAGCTTTCTTT. The full variable domain, completed using reference TRBV29-1 and TRBJ1-1, is SAVISQKPSRDICQRGTSLTIQCQVDSQVTMMFWYRQQPGQSLTLIATANQGSEATYESGFVIDKFPISRPNLTFSTLTVSNMSPEDSSIYLCSVGGGSTEAFFGQGTRLTVV.

CDR3 sequence: CASSVSPDRVPVGEQYF. DNA for the CDR3: TGTGCCAGCAGTGTGAGCCCGGACAGGGTCCCTGTGGGCGAGCAGTACTTC. The chain is built from TRBV5-4 and TRBJ2-7; 8 bases align to TRBD1. The CDR3 length is 17 residues. Germline CDR1 SGHNT, CDR2 YYREEE (reference sequence). The J segment lost 6 bases and the V segment lost 5 bases, leaving 19 bases of the junction unmatched.

The chain carries TRBV25-1 and TRBJ2-7; TRBD2 matches at 9 bases. V gave up 2 bases and J gave up 3 bases; unmatched junction bases: 11. The CDR3 totals 17 residues. Germline assignment: CDR1 MGHDK and CDR2 SYGVNS. In DNA, the CDR3 is TGTGCCAGCAGTGAAGAGTGGAGGACTAGCGTCTACTACGAGCAGTACGTC. Its translation is CASSEEWRTSVYYEQYV.

The chain uses TRBV7-2 and TRBJ2-1, with 8 positions matching TRBD2. The CDR3 sequence is 13 residues long. The germline CDR1 and CDR2 sequences are SGHTA and FQGNSA. The V gene end was trimmed by 4 bases and the J gene end by 16 bases; junction bases not matched to a gene: 12. The CDR3 bases are TGTGCCAGCAGCTCCTCAATGGCGGGAGGATTTTTCTTC. This sequence encodes CASSSSMAGGFFF.

The rearrangement links TRBV6-5 to TRBJ2-7; tentatively, D is TRBD2 (6 bases). The CDR3 spans 12 residues. The germline V and J ends were trimmed by 6 bases and 0 bases, with 6 bases remaining between them. CDR1 is MNHEY, CDR2 SVGAGI, per germline. DNA of the CDR3: TGTGCCAGCAGCGGGAGCTCCTACGAGCAGTACTTC. It yields the protein CASSGSSYEQYF.

The chain links TRBV10-3 to TRBJ1-1; TRBD1 matches 7 bases. There are 14 residues in the CDR3. Unmatched junction bases numbered 7, after V lost 6 bases and J lost 3 bases. Germline V lookup: CDR1 ENHRY, CDR2 SYGVKD. The CDR3 sequence is CAIRGRGLDTEAFF. DNA of the CDR3: TGTGCCATCAGGGGAAGGGGGCTGGACACTGAAGCTTTCTTT.

This clone was recorded only once. The gene calls are TRBV11-2 and TRBJ1-2; 7 bases map to TRBD1. CDR1 and CDR2 (germline): SGHAT, FQNNGV. J was trimmed by 0 bases and V by 4 bases; bases with no gene match: 11. The CDR3 has 17 residues. The CDR3 loop reads CASSSRQGVVSNYGYTF. CDR3 DNA: TGTGCCAGCAGCTCCCGACAGGGAGTCGTTTCTAACTATGGCTACACCTTC.

The chain recombines TRBV4-2 with TRBJ2-7, with 10 bases matching TRBD1. V gave up 2 bases and J gave up 2 bases; unmatched junction bases: 15. The CDR3 loop spans 19 amino acids. CDR1 and CDR2 from the germline V gene are LGHNA and YNFKEQ. The DNA for the CDR3 is TGTGCCAGCAGCCAACACGCTTACCCCCGGGACAGGGGTCCCTACGAGCAGTACTTC. Translated, it gives CASSQHAYPRDRGPYEQYF.

This clone was seen more than once but under ten times. This chain connects TRBV19 to TRBJ1-4; the match to TRBD1 covers 7 bases. CDR1 is LNHDA and CDR2 is SQIVND in the germline V gene (reference sequence). The V gene end was trimmed by 11 bases and the J gene end by 3 bases; junction bases not matched to a gene: 12. The CDR3 covers 15 residues. The CDR3 loop reads CACSDRSGANEKLFF. Here the CDR3 DNA reads TGTGCCTGTTCGGACAGGTCAGGAGCTAATGAAAAACTGTTTTTT.

This clone was detected a few times. This sequence joins TRBV5-4 and TRBJ2-7; D is undetermined. Trimming removed 4 bases at V and 0 bases at J, with 5 bases between. Germline CDR1 and CDR2: SGHNT and YYREEE (reference sequence). The CDR3 sequence is 12 residues long. In nucleotides, the CDR3 is TGTGCCAGCAGCGATAGCTCCTACGAGCAGTACTTC. Translating gives CASSDSSYEQYF.

The chain uses TRBV9 and TRBJ2-1, with unresolved D. This CDR3 comprises 14 residues. Germline-derived CDR1 and CDR2 are SGDLS and YYNGEE. V lost 6 bases to trimming and J lost 0 bases, with 10 bases between them. CDR3 bases: TGTGCCAGCAAGTATCTAAGCTCCTACAATGAGCAGTTCTTC. Its protein is CASKYLSSYNEQFF.

V and J are TRBV27 and TRBJ1-1, with TRBD1 as a possible D gene (6 bases). V lost 5 bases and J 6 bases, leaving 13 bases between the germline ends. The CDR3 totals 13 residues. The V gene's germline CDR1 is MNHEY and CDR2 SMNVEV (reference sequence). CDR3 protein: CASSKGRGPEAFF. In DNA, the CDR3 is TGTGCCAGCAGTAAGGGCAGGGGACCTGAAGCTTTCTTT.

CDR3 residues: CATGGRQPQHF. CDR3 coding DNA: TGTGCCACCGGCGGCCGGCAGCCCCAGCATTTT. The V call is TRBV15, the J call TRBJ1-5; D unresolved. The CDR3 runs to 11 residues. CDR1 is LNHNV, CDR2 YYDKDF, per germline (reference sequence). Trimming cost V 8 bases and J 7 bases, with 9 bases left between them.

This clone was seen a single time. CDR3 in DNA: TGTGCCAGCAGCAAAGACACCCCTGACAGGGGGAATCAGCCCCAGCATTTT. This codes for CASSKDTPDRGNQPQHF. The chain has TRBV21-1 and TRBJ1-5; whether TRBD1, the table's D call, matches the DNA was not checked. TRBV21-1 is flagged as a pseudogene. This CDR3 region has 17 residues.

The chain recombines TRBV4-1 with TRBJ1-1; the D gene is possibly TRBD1 (6 bases). Germline V gives CDR1 MGHRA, CDR2 YSYEKL. V lost 5 bases and J lost 1, with 11 bases in between. The CDR3 is 14 amino acids. The CDR3 loop reads CASSLTGPNTEAFF. CDR3 coding DNA: TGCGCCAGCAGCTTAACAGGGCCGAACACTGAAGCTTTCTTT.

A few counts support this clone. This chain connects TRBV2 to TRBJ2-1; D remains unclear. V lost 2 bases and J 4 bases, leaving 3 bases between the germline ends. The CDR3 spans 12 residues. Looked up from germline, CDR1 is SNHLY and CDR2 is FYNNEI. CDR3 in amino acids: CASSESYNEQFF. As DNA, the CDR3 is TGTGCCAGCAGTGAATCGTACAATGAGCAGTTCTTC. The full variable domain, rest sourced from reference TRBV2 and TRBJ2-1, is EPEVTQTPSHQVTQMGQEVILRCVPISNHLYFYWYRQILGQKVEFLVSFYNNEISEKSEIFDDQFSVERPDGSNFTLKIRSTKLEDSAMYFCASSESYNEQFFGPGTRLTVL.

CDR3 bases: TGTGCCAGCGGTACAGGGCCCAATCAGCCCCAGCATTTT. Residues: CASGTGPNQPQHF. The V gene is TRBV7-3, the J gene TRBJ1-5; D perhaps matches TRBD1 (6 bases). Trimming took off 8 bases at V and 3 bases at J, with 11 bases between the two ends. Germline V CDR1 and CDR2: SGHTA, FQGTGA. The CDR3 extends over 13 amino acids.

J is TRBJ2-2 and V is TRBV2; TRBD1 matches 7 bases. CDR1 and CDR2 (germline): SNHLY, FYNNEI. This CDR3 is 16 amino acids long. Losses at the gene ends were 4 bases for V and 0 bases for J; bases not matched to a gene: 5. CDR3 sequence: CASSAQGQSNTGELFF. CDR3 nucleotides: TGTGCCAGCAGTGCCCAGGGACAGTCGAACACCGGGGAGCTGTTTTTT.

The V call is TRBV19, the J call TRBJ1-4; 8 nucleotides match TRBD1. V gave up 4 bases and J gave up 10 bases; unmatched junction bases: 8. The germline gives CDR1 LNHDA, CDR2 SQIVND (reference sequence). The CDR3 has 14 amino acids. The CDR3 DNA reads as TGTGCCAGTAGTACTCAAGGACAGGGCGGAAAACTGTTTTTT. Its protein is CASSTQGQGGKLFF.

The chain couples TRBV15 to TRBJ1-5; 12 bases are a match to TRBD1. The germline gives CDR1 LNHNV, CDR2 YYDKDF (reference sequence). CDR3 length: 16 amino acids. J was trimmed by 7 bases and V by 0 bases; bases with no gene match: 4. CDR3 sequence reads: CATSRDGTGGGQPQHF. CDR3 bases: TGTGCCACCAGCAGAGATGGGACAGGGGGCGGCCAGCCCCAGCATTTT.

The table lists this clone with a few counts. The genes are TRBV10-3 and TRBJ2-7; the match to TRBD1 covers 11 bases. J was trimmed by 4 bases and V by 4 bases; bases with no gene match: 6. This CDR3 is 15 amino acids long. The germline gives CDR1 ENHRY, CDR2 SYGVKD. The CDR3 DNA is TGTGCCATCAGTGGGACAGGGGGCGCTTGGTACGAGCAGTACTTC. It specifies CAISGTGGAWYEQYF.

A single count supports this clone. V usage is TRBV5-1 and J usage is TRBJ2-5; 10 nucleotides agree with TRBD2. The CDR3 is 16 amino acids. Germline V gene data show CDR1 as SGHRS and CDR2 as YFSETQ. Trimming at V came to 3 bases and at J to 5 bases, leaving 10 bases not matched to a gene. The DNA for the CDR3 is TGCGCCAGCAGCTCTTCGCCTAGCGGGAGTGGGGAGACCCAGTACTTC. It translates to CASSSSPSGSGETQYF.

The CDR3 here is CASSVQGQWNEQFF. The DNA for the CDR3 is TGTGCCAGCAGTGTACAGGGTCAGTGGAATGAGCAGTTCTTC. The rearrangement links TRBV6-4 to TRBJ2-1; weak D call: TRBD1 (6 bases). This CDR3 is 14 amino acids long. Germline CDR1 MRHNA, CDR2 SNTAGT. V dropped 4 bases and J dropped 7 bases, with 14 bases sitting between them.

V and J are TRBV9 and TRBJ2-1, with 7 bases identical to TRBD2. The length of the CDR3 is 15 residues. Looked up from germline, CDR1 is SGDLS and CDR2 is YYNGEE. The junction had 10 bases not matched to a gene; V was cut back by 2 bases and J by 8 bases. CDR3 amino acids: CASSVFAGVEDEQFF. The CDR3 DNA follows: TGTGCCAGCAGCGTGTTTGCGGGAGTGGAAGATGAGCAGTTCTTC.

Only a few counts were recorded for this clone. The chain couples TRBV5-6 to TRBJ2-3; D gene ambiguous. The germline V gene has CDR1 SGHDT and CDR2 YYEEEE. The CDR3 consists of 12 residues. V lost 1 base, J lost 3 bases, and 3 bases lay in between. DNA of the CDR3: TGTGCCAGCAGCTTGTATACAGATACGCAGTATTTT. This sequence encodes CASSLYTDTQYF.